These T cell receptor beta chains were read from a single sample in a study of T cell responses to AZD1222 COVID-19 vaccine. Profiled with immunoSEQ multiplex PCR; TCRdb holds only in-frame clones, not every one. The data hold approximately 140,000 clones, with roughly 90% observed a single time. This material consisted of peripheral blood, taken 28 days after the second AZD1222 dose. Receptors were obtained from an adult who received the AZD1222 COVID-19 vaccine. Both conserved end residues are part of each CDR3. The D gene is left open where the match is weak. Only part of the rows carry a size: once, few, many, or a class if the clone is expanded.

>TRBV24-1|NA|TRBJ1-2|NA
CATSDTTSYGYTF
TGTGCCACCAGTGATACGACATCCTATGGCTACACCTTC
>TRBV5-5|NA|TRBJ1-6|once
CASSQPTADNSPLHF
TGTGCCAGCAGCCAACCGACGGCGGATAATTCACCCCTCCACTTT
>TRBV2|NA|TRBJ1-2|NA
CASSVPRQDYGYTF
TGTGCCAGCAGTGTCCCCCGACAGGACTATGGCTACACCTTC
>TRBV18|NA|TRBJ1-1|NA
CASSPGGVNTEAFF
TGTGCCAGCTCACCGGGAGGAGTGAACACTGAAGCTTTCTTT
>TRBV27|NA|TRBJ1-1|NA
CASSINQGSNTEAFF
TGTGCCAGCAGTATCAATCAGGGAAGTAACACTGAAGCTTTCTTT
>TRBV27|NA|TRBJ1-1|NA
CASSPRSTRNTEAFF
TGTGCCAGCAGCCCCCGAAGTACCAGGAACACTGAAGCTTTCTTT
>TRBV11-2|NA|TRBJ2-3|NA
CASSRGDTQYF
TGTGCCAGCAGCCGGGGAGATACGCAGTATTTT
>TRBV10-3|TRBD1|TRBJ2-5|NA
CAISEQPQGAAGETQYF
TGTGCCATCAGTGAGCAGCCGCAGGGGGCCGCGGGGGAGACCCAGTACTTC
>TRBV7-2|TRBD2|TRBJ2-1|NA
CASSLSLAGGSSYNEQFF
TGTGCCAGCAGCTTATCCCTAGCGGGAGGGAGCTCCTACAATGAGCAGTTCTTC
>TRBV10-3|TRBD1|TRBJ2-7|once
CAIRTQGALSYEQYF
TGTGCCATCAGAACACAGGGGGCGCTTTCCTACGAGCAGTACTTC
>TRBV11-3|TRBD2|TRBJ2-7|NA
CASSSGLAASYEQYF
TGTGCCAGCAGCTCCGGACTAGCGGCGTCCTACGAGCAGTACTTC
>TRBV4-3|TRBD1|TRBJ2-7|NA
CASSLRDSAYEQYF
TGCGCCAGCAGTCTCCGGGACAGCGCCTACGAGCAGTACTTC
>TRBV12-3/TRBV12-4|NA|TRBJ1-6|NA
CASRFKAGSPLHF
TGTGCCAGCAGGTTTAAGGCTGGCTCACCCCTCCACTTT
>TRBV30|TRBD1|TRBJ1-6|NA
CAWSVTDRVSYNSPLHF
TGTGCCTGGAGTGTAACGGACAGGGTCTCCTATAATTCACCCCTCCACTTT
>TRBV28|TRBD2|TRBJ2-2|NA
CASSLIAGVNTGELFF
TGTGCCAGCAGTCTAATAGCGGGAGTAAACACCGGGGAGCTGTTTTTT
>TRBV7-9|NA|TRBJ2-5|NA
CASSRTGAQETQYF
TGTGCCAGCAGCCGGACCGGGGCCCAAGAGACCCAGTACTTC
>TRBV5-1|NA|TRBJ2-6|once
CASSSTLGANVLTF
TGCGCCAGCAGCTCGACGCTTGGGGCCAACGTCCTGACTTTC
>TRBV5-4|NA|TRBJ2-5|once
CASSYGSGQETQYF
TGTGCCAGCAGCTACGGGTCGGGGCAAGAGACCCAGTACTTC
>TRBV5-1|TRBD2|TRBJ2-3|NA
CASREALAGVVTDTQYF
TGCGCCAGCAGGGAGGCACTAGCGGGAGTAGTCACAGATACGCAGTATTTT
>TRBV2|NA|TRBJ2-6|NA
CASSLETSGANVLTF
TGTGCCAGCAGCCTTGAGACAAGCGGAGCCAACGTCCTGACTTTC
>TRBV7-7|NA|TRBJ2-7|once
CASSLWPRGAKPYEQYF
TGTGCTAGCAGCTTATGGCCCCGGGGGGCGAAACCCTACGAGCAGTACTTC
>TRBV27|TRBD2|TRBJ2-7|NA
CASSLSGGRPYEQYF
TGTGCCAGCAGTTTATCCGGGGGGAGGCCGTACGAGCAGTACTTC
>TRBV27|NA|TRBJ2-7|NA
CASSLPGQRFYEQYF
TGTGCCAGCAGTTTACCAGGACAGAGATTCTACGAGCAGTACTTC
>TRBV5-3|NA|TRBJ2-6|NA
CARNGLSSGANVLTF
TGTGCCAGAAACGGTTTGAGCTCTGGGGCCAACGTCCTGACTTTC
>TRBV11-3|NA|TRBJ2-3|NA
CASSLEKDTQYF
TGTGCCAGCAGCTTAGAAAAGGATACGCAGTATTTT
>TRBV11-2|NA|TRBJ1-5|NA
CASSLEAGLHQPQHF
TGTGCCAGCAGCTTAGAAGCAGGGTTGCATCAGCCCCAGCATTTT
>TRBV5-1|NA|TRBJ1-4|NA
CASSFRWQVNEKLFF
TGCGCCAGCAGCTTCAGATGGCAGGTTAATGAAAAACTGTTTTTT
>TRBV28|NA|TRBJ2-5|NA
CASSELAGLQETQYF
TGTGCCAGCAGTGAACTGGCAGGGCTCCAAGAGACCCAGTACTTC
>TRBV11-3|NA|TRBJ2-5|NA
CASSPPAQETQYF
TGTGCCAGCAGCCCTCCGGCACAAGAGACCCAGTACTTC
>TRBV9|NA|TRBJ1-3|NA
CASSVAALSGNTIYF
TGTGCCAGCAGCGTAGCGGCTCTCTCTGGAAACACCATATATTTT
>TRBV6-6|NA|TRBJ2-1|NA
CASSTVRHGKHNEQFF
TGTGCCAGCAGCACAGTACGACACGGCAAGCACAATGAGCAGTTCTTC
>TRBV27|NA|TRBJ1-5|NA
CASSYTGIRFEKPQHF
TGTGCCAGCAGTTATACAGGGATTCGATTTGAGAAGCCCCAGCATTTT
>TRBV5-1|TRBD2|TRBJ2-6|NA
CASSPGLAGLGAGANVLTF
TGCGCCAGCAGCCCGGGACTAGCGGGACTAGGGGCTGGGGCCAACGTCCTGACTTTC
>TRBV4-3|NA|TRBJ1-6|NA
CASSQDPGKSPLHF
TGCGCCAGCAGCCAAGATCCGGGGAAATCACCCCTCCACTTT
>TRBV4-3|TRBD1|TRBJ2-7|NA
CASSQRTGGGYEQYF
TGCGCCAGCAGCCAACGGACAGGGGGCGGCTACGAGCAGTACTTC
>TRBV3-1/TRBV3-2|TRBD1|TRBJ2-7|NA
CASVQQGTYEQYF
TGTGCCAGCGTCCAACAGGGGACCTACGAGCAGTACTTC
>TRBV28|TRBD1|TRBJ1-4|NA
CASRRQGFEKLFF
TGTGCCAGTAGGAGACAGGGGTTTGAAAAACTGTTTTTT
>TRBV25-1|TRBD1|TRBJ1-6|NA
CASRGTGYSPLHF
TGTGCCAGCAGGGGGACAGGATATTCACCCCTCCACTTT
>TRBV5-5|NA|TRBJ1-1|many
CASSFLPGDNTEAFF
TGTGCCAGCAGCTTTCTTCCAGGGGATAACACTGAAGCTTTCTTT
>TRBV6-5|NA|TRBJ2-7|NA
CATTGRGLASYEQYF
TGTGCCACTACGGGACGGGGACTCGCCTCCTACGAGCAGTACTTC
>TRBV5-1|TRBD2|TRBJ2-1|NA
CASSLGLAGYNEQFF
TGCGCCAGCAGCTTGGGTCTAGCGGGATACAATGAGCAGTTCTTC
>TRBV6-5|TRBD1|TRBJ2-7|NA
CASSYAGQGSPRQYF
TGTGCCAGCAGTTACGCAGGACAGGGTTCACCCCGGCAGTACTTC
>TRBV28|NA|TRBJ1-2|NA
CASSLSVLRGYTF
TGTGCCAGCAGTTTATCGGTGCTACGTGGCTACACCTTC
>TRBV18|NA|TRBJ2-3|NA
CASSPPTGEGSTDTQYF
TGTGCCAGCTCACCTCCTACAGGGGAGGGTTCCACAGATACGCAGTATTTT
>TRBV4-1|TRBD2|TRBJ2-7|NA
CASSQLFSGRTTLREQYF
TGCGCCAGCAGCCAGCTCTTTAGCGGGAGGACGACATTGAGGGAGCAGTACTTC
>TRBV27|TRBD2|TRBJ2-1|NA
CASSPLAGGSYNEQFF
TGTGCCAGCAGTCCACTAGCGGGAGGCTCCTACAATGAGCAGTTCTTC
>TRBV11-2|NA|TRBJ2-5|NA
CASSLYGSRVGETQYF
TGTGCCAGCAGCTTGTACGGTAGTAGGGTGGGAGAGACCCAGTACTTC